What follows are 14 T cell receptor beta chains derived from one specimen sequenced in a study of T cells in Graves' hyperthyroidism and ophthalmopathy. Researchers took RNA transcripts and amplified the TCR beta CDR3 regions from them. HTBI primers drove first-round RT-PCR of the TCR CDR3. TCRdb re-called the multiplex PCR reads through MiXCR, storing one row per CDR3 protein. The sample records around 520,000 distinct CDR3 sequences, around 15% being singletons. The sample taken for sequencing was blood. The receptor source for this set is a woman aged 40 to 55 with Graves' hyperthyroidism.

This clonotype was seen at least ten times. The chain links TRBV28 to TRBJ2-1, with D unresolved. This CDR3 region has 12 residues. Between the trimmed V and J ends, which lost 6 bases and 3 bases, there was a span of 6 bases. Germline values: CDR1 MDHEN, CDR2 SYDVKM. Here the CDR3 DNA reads TGTGCCAGCAGCTTGAACTACAATGAGCAGTTCTTC. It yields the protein CASSLNYNEQFF. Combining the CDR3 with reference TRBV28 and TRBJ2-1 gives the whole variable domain DVKVTQSSRYLVKRTGEKVFLECVQDMDHENMFWYRQDPGLGLRLIYFSYDVKMKEKGDIPEGYSVSREKKERFSLILESASTNQTSMYLCASSLNYNEQFFGPGTRLTVL.

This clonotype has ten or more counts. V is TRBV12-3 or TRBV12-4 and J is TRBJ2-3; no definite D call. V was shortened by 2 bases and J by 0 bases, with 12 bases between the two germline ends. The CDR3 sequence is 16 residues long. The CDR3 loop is CASSLRYFGSTDTQYF. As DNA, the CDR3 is TGTGCCAGCAGTTTAAGGTACTTTGGTAGCACAGATACGCAGTATTTT.

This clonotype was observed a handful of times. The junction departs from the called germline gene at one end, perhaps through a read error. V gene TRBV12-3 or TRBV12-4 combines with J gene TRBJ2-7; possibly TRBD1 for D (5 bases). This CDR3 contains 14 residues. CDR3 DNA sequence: TGTACCAGCAGTTTTTACAGGAACTCCTACGAGCAGTACTTC. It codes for CTSSFYRNSYEQYF.

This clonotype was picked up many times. CDR3 loop: CASRPTGSYYGYTF. DNA for the CDR3: TGTGCCAGCAGACCGACAGGGTCCTACTATGGCTACACCTTC. This chain links TRBV11-2 with TRBJ1-2; 7 nucleotides align to TRBD1. This CDR3 contains 14 residues. V shed 6 bases and J 3 bases; nucleotides not matched to a gene: 7. Germline-derived CDR1 and CDR2 are SGHAT and FQNNGV.

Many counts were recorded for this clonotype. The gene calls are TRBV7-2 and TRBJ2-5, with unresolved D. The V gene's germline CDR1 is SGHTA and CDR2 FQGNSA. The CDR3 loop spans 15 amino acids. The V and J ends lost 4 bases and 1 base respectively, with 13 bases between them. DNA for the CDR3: TGTGCCAGCAGCTCCGAAGGTGGTAGCCAAGAGACCCAGTACTTC. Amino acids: CASSSEGGSQETQYF.

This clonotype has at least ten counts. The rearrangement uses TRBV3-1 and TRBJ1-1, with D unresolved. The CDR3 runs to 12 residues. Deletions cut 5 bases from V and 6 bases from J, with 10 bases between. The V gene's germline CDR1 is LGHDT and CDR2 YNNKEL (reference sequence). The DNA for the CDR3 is TGTGCCAGCAGCTCGTACGAGTCTGAAGCTTTCTTT. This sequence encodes CASSSYESEAFF.

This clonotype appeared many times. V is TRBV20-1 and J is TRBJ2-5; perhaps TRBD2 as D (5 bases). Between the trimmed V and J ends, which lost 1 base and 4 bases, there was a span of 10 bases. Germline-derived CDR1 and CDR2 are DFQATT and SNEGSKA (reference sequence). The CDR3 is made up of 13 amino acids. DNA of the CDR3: TGCAGTGCTAGAGTCAGTGGGAGAGAGACCCAGTACTTC. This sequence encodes CSARVSGRETQYF.

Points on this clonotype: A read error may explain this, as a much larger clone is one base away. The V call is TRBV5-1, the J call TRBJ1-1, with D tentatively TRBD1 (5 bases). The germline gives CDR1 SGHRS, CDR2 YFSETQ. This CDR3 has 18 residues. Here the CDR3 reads CAGSPHVGPGQMNTEAFF. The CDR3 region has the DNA TGCGCCGGCAGCCCCCACGTGGGACCGGGGCAGATGAACACTGAAGCTTTCTTT. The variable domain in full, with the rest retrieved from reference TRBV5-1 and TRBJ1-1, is KAGVTQTPRYLIKTRGQQVTLSCSPISGHRSVSWYQQTPGQGLQFLFEYFSETQRNKGNFPGRFSGRQFSNSRSEMNVSTLELGDSALYLCAGSPHVGPGQMNTEAFFGQGTRLTVV.

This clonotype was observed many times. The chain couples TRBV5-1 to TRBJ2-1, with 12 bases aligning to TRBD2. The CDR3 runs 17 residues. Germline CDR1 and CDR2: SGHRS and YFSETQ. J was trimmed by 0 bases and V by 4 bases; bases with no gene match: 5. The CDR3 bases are TGCGCCAGCAGCACCGGACTAGCGGGAAGCTCCTACAATGAGCAGTTCTTC. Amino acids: CASSTGLAGSSYNEQFF.

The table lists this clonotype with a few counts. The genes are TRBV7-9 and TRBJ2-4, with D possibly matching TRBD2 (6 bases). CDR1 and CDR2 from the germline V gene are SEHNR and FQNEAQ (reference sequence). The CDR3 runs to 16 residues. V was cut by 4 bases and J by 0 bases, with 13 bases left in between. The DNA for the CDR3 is TGTGCCAGCAGCTCGTTGCGGGACTTAGCCAAAAACATTCAGTACTTC. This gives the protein CASSSLRDLAKNIQYF.

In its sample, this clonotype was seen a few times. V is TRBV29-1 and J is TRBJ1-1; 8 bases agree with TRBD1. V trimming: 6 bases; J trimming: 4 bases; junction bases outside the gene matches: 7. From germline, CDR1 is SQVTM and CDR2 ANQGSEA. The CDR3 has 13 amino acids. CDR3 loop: CSVQGASGTEAFF. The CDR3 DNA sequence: TGCAGCGTGCAGGGGGCTTCGGGCACTGAAGCTTTCTTT.

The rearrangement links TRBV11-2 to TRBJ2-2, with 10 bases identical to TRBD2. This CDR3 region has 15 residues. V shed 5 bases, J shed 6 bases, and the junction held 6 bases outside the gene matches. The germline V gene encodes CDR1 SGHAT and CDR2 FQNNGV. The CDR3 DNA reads TGTGCCAGCAGCCGACCCAGCGGGGGGGCCGGGGAGCTGTTTTTT. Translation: CASSRPSGGAGELFF.

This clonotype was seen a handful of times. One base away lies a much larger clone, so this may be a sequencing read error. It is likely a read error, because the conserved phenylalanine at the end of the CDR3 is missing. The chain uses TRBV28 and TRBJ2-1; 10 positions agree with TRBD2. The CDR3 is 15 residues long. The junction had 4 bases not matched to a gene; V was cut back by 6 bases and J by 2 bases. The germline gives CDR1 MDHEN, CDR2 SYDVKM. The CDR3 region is CASRTLAGPYNEQFL. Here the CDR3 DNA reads TGTGCCAGCAGGACACTAGCGGGACCCTACAATGAGCAGTTCCTC.

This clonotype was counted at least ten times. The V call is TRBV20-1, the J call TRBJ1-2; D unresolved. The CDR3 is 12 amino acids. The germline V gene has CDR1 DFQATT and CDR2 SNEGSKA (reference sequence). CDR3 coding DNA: TGCAGCGCCCCGTTCTTGACGGGTGGCTACACCTTC. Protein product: CSAPFLTGGYTF.